The text below deals with one T cell receptor (beta chain). Its antigen remains unidentified. Data came from immunoSEQ multiplex PCR; TCRdb stores just in-frame clones and leaves some out. The top ten hold roughly 2.2% of the sample, which has tens of thousands of clones, 70% to 90% seen once. The entry originates in a study of Tregs in tolerant kidney transplant recipients. At the level of the study: Recipients received nonmyeloablative bone marrow transplants from related graft donors, with transient mixed chimerism.

The germline V gene encodes CDR1 PRHDT and CDR2 FYEKMQ (reference sequence). Trimming removed 1 base at V and 4 bases at J, with 8 bases between. The CDR3 has 13 residues. Study-level points and caveats: Findings come from small patient numbers and require larger validation.

The chain has TRBV13 and TRBJ2-7; D not resolved. This clonotype was sampled from a human donor who received a combined kidney and bone marrow transplant. This material consisted of Tregs from blood, taken before the transplant. CDR3 amino acids: CASSLAGQYEQYF. The CDR3 nucleotides read TGTGCCAGCAGCTTAGCCGGGCAATACGAGCAGTACTTC.